These 14 T cell receptor beta chains were sequenced from one sample in a study of T cells after yellow fever vaccination. One entry per CDR3 protein, called by TCRdb with MiXCR from the 5' RACE reads. This table holds about 30,000 distinct CDR3 sequences, 6.3% found once. The sequenced sample was PBMCs, either bulk or a sorted T-cell subset (CD4+, CD8+, memory, or dextramer-sorted; not recorded which), obtained on the day of the yellow fever booster vaccination. Receptors originate from a man aged 30-40 years who received the YFV17D yellow fever vaccine.

This clonotype occurred many times. The CDR3 here is CSAGTSGNTGELFF. Here the CDR3 DNA reads TGCAGTGCCGGGACTAGCGGGAACACCGGGGAGCTGTTTTTT. The J gene is TRBJ2-2, the V gene TRBV20-1, with 11 bases matching TRBD2. CDR3 length: 14 amino acids. Trimming at V came to 6 bases and at J to 1 base, leaving 1 base not matched to a gene. Germline V lookup: CDR1 DFQATT, CDR2 SNEGSKA (reference sequence).

The rearrangement joins TRBV7-9 to TRBJ2-7; the D call may be TRBD1 or TRBD2 (5 bases each). The germline V and J ends were trimmed by 1 base and 2 bases, with 12 bases remaining between them. Germline CDR1 is SEHNR and CDR2 is FQNEAQ (reference sequence). This CDR3 comprises 15 residues. CDR3 sequence (DNA): TGTGCCAGCAGCTTAGGGGGGTTCTTACCCTACGAGCAGTACTTC. Translating it yields CASSLGGFLPYEQYF.

This clonotype was counted many times. The chain has TRBV7-2 and TRBJ2-2; no firm D call. The V gene's germline CDR1 is SGHTA and CDR2 FQGNSA. V lost 1 base and J 8 bases, leaving 2 bases between the germline ends. The CDR3 sequence is 11 residues long. DNA of the CDR3: TGTGCCAGCAGCTTAGAAGGGGAGCTGTTTTTT. Its protein is CASSLEGELFF.

This clonotype showed up many times. The chain combines TRBV6-5 with TRBJ1-2; 9 nucleotides match TRBD1. CDR1 is MNHEY and CDR2 is SVGAGI in the germline V gene. This CDR3 spans 14 amino acids. Unmatched junction bases numbered 3, after V lost 2 bases and J lost 5 bases. CDR3 protein: CASSYRTGEYGYTF. DNA of the CDR3: TGTGCCAGCAGTTACAGGACAGGGGAGTATGGCTACACCTTC.

Within the sample, this clonotype is large (0.1 to 1%). This sequence joins TRBV20-1 and TRBJ1-6; a possible D gene is TRBD1 (5 bases). V shed 0 bases and J shed 11 bases, with 20 bases lying between them. The CDR3 extends over 16 amino acids. In germline, CDR1 is DFQATT, CDR2 SNEGSKA (reference sequence). CDR3 nucleotide sequence: TGCAGTGCTAGAGACATGCGGCAGGGCGTCGCGACACCCCTCCACTTT. Translated: CSARDMRQGVATPLHF.

The chain links TRBV29-1 to TRBJ2-7; TRBD1 matches at 9 bases. This CDR3 contains 14 residues. J was trimmed by 7 bases and V by 4 bases; bases with no gene match: 11. CDR1 and CDR2 (germline): SQVTM, ANQGSEA. CDR3 DNA sequence: TGCAGCGTTGCCTCCGGGACAGGGTCGGGGGAGCAGTACTTC. Residues: CSVASGTGSGEQYF.

This clonotype was seen ten or more times. The CDR3 sequence is CASSTATGNYEQYF. In nucleotides, the CDR3 is TGTGCCAGTAGTACCGCGACAGGCAATTACGAGCAGTACTTC. The gene calls are TRBV19 and TRBJ2-7, with D possibly being TRBD1 (6 bases). CDR1 is LNHDA and CDR2 is SQIVND in the germline V gene (reference sequence). V dropped 4 bases and J dropped 4 bases, with 14 bases sitting between them. The CDR3 loop spans 14 amino acids.

This clonotype has more than one count but fewer than ten. The chain uses TRBV6-2 or TRBV6-3 and TRBJ1-5; D uncertain. The CDR3 spans 16 residues. Trimming shortened V by 0 bases and J by 6 bases, and 15 bases separated the two germline ends. The germline V gene has CDR1 MNHEY and CDR2 SVGEGT. CDR3 nucleotides: TGTGCCAGCAGTTACTCGGCTGGGGTTGCGGGTCAGCCCCAGCATTTT. Protein sequence: CASSYSAGVAGQPQHF.

This clonotype was observed many times. The chain links TRBV9 to TRBJ2-1; D unclear. The germline V and J ends were trimmed by 0 bases and 5 bases, with 9 bases remaining between them. This CDR3 spans 14 amino acids. Germline CDR1 reads SGDLS; CDR2 reads YYNGEE. CDR3 in amino acids: CASSVDGRDNEQFF. CDR3 bases: TGTGCCAGCAGCGTAGATGGGCGAGACAATGAGCAGTTCTTC.

This clonotype was recorded at least ten times. The DNA for the CDR3 is TGTGCCAGCAGCGTCTCAGGGGGCTCAGGTCAGCCCCAGCATTTT. This codes for CASSVSGGSGQPQHF. The chain joins TRBV9 to TRBJ1-5, with 8 bases matching TRBD1. Unmatched junction bases numbered 7, after V lost 2 bases and J lost 6 bases. This CDR3 region has 15 residues. CDR1 and CDR2 from the germline V gene are SGDLS and YYNGEE.

This clonotype was found a few times. The chain employs TRBV7-6 and TRBJ2-3; D is ambiguous. The V end lost 3 bases, the J end lost 2 bases, and 6 bases lay between the germline ends. The germline V gene encodes CDR1 SGHVS and CDR2 FNYEAQ. CDR3 length: 13 amino acids. CDR3 sequence (DNA): TGTGCCAGCAGCTTCGAGCTCACAGATACGCAGTATTTT. Translated, it gives CASSFELTDTQYF.

There are many counts of this clonotype. V usage is TRBV5-6 and J usage is TRBJ2-6; D is unclear. Germline CDR1 SGHDT, CDR2 YYEEEE. Trimming took 0 bases from V and 2 from J, leaving 6 bases between them. The CDR3 is 15 amino acids. The CDR3 here is CASSLALTGANVLTF. CDR3 bases: TGTGCCAGCAGCTTGGCCCTAACTGGGGCCAACGTCCTGACTTTC.

Only a few counts were recorded for this clonotype. The chain has TRBV1 and TRBJ2-7; the table's D call TRBD1 went unverified against the DNA. TRBV1 is a listed pseudogene. This CDR3 spans 14 amino acids. CDR3 in DNA: TGCACCAGCGCTAAGGACAGGGATATTTACGAGCAGTACTTC. Amino acids: CTSAKDRDIYEQYF.

This clonotype was counted at least ten times. The chain uses TRBV27 and TRBJ2-5; D may match TRBD1 or TRBD2 (5 bases each). This CDR3 spans 14 amino acids. Germline CDR1 reads MNHEY; CDR2 reads SMNVEV (reference sequence). Trimming cost V 6 bases and J 2 bases, with 13 bases left between them. The CDR3 sequence is CASSPRGPQETQYF. The CDR3 DNA reads as TGTGCCAGCAGCCCCCGGGGCCCACAAGAGACCCAGTACTTC.